Listed below are T cell receptor beta chains from one sample, sequenced in a study of OX40 agonist ivuxolimab in advanced cancers. The assay was immunoSEQ multiplex PCR, and TCRdb's table has in-frame clones only and misses some. Here the sample spans about 32,000 clones, 84% being singletons. The specimen was CD4+ or CD8+ T cells sorted from blood, collected in a trial of the OX40 agonist ivuxolimab. The receptors stem from an adult with an advanced solid tumor such as melanoma, head and neck, liver or kidney cancer. Each CDR3 is given with its conserved first and last residue. The order of the fields is D gene, clone size, V gene, J gene, CDR3 DNA, CDR3 protein. A D gene is named only where the DNA matches it firmly. Where a row states a size, it is once, few, many or the class of an expanded clone; other rows omit it.

d_call: TRBD1; clone_size: .; v_call: TRBV27; j_call: TRBJ1-2; cdr3_nt: TGTGCCAGCAGGGGGACAGGGGGCGCGTACGGCTACACCTTC; cdr3_aa: CASRGTGGAYGYTF
d_call: TRBD1; clone_size: .; v_call: TRBV28; j_call: TRBJ1-2; cdr3_nt: TGTGCCAGCAGGTACAGGGGTGGCTACACCTTC; cdr3_aa: CASRYRGGYTF
d_call: .; clone_size: .; v_call: TRBV27; j_call: TRBJ2-7; cdr3_nt: TGTGCCAGCAGTGACGGATACGAGCAGTACTTC; cdr3_aa: CASSDGYEQYF
d_call: .; clone_size: .; v_call: TRBV28; j_call: TRBJ2-5; cdr3_nt: TGTGCCAGCCGGGCAGGGGTGGAGGAGACCCAGTACTTC; cdr3_aa: CASRAGVEETQYF
d_call: TRBD2; clone_size: .; v_call: TRBV4-1; j_call: TRBJ2-3; cdr3_nt: TGCGCCAGCGGACTAGCGGGGGGCGCAGATACGCAGTATTTT; cdr3_aa: CASGLAGGADTQYF
d_call: TRBD2; clone_size: .; v_call: TRBV5-1; j_call: TRBJ2-7; cdr3_nt: TGCGCCAGCAGCTTGACACCCGGACTAGCGGGAATACGGTACGAGCAGTACTTC; cdr3_aa: CASSLTPGLAGIRYEQYF
d_call: .; clone_size: .; v_call: TRBV28; j_call: TRBJ1-5; cdr3_nt: TGTGCCAGCAGTTTGAGACCCAGGCTATCACGGACCCAGCCCCAGCATTTT; cdr3_aa: CASSLRPRLSRTQPQHF
d_call: .; clone_size: .; v_call: TRBV5-6; j_call: TRBJ1-1; cdr3_nt: TGTGCCAGCAGCTTAGAATGGACTGAAGCTTTCTTT; cdr3_aa: CASSLEWTEAFF
d_call: .; clone_size: .; v_call: TRBV4-1; j_call: TRBJ2-3; cdr3_nt: TGCGCCAGCAGCCCGGTTTTGAGGGAGGTCAGCACAGATACGCAGTATTTT; cdr3_aa: CASSPVLREVSTDTQYF
d_call: .; clone_size: .; v_call: TRBV4-2; j_call: TRBJ2-3; cdr3_nt: TGTGCCAGCAGCCAAGAGTCTACTTGGGCTAGCACAGATACGCAGTATTTT; cdr3_aa: CASSQESTWASTDTQYF
d_call: .; clone_size: .; v_call: TRBV20-1; j_call: TRBJ2-2; cdr3_nt: TGCAGTGTAATGGACACCGGGGAGCTGTTTTTT; cdr3_aa: CSVMDTGELFF
d_call: .; clone_size: .; v_call: TRBV27; j_call: TRBJ2-7; cdr3_nt: TGTGCCACCAAAGAATGGGGCGAGCAGTACTTC; cdr3_aa: CATKEWGEQYF
d_call: TRBD2; clone_size: .; v_call: TRBV11-2; j_call: TRBJ2-1; cdr3_nt: TGTGCCAGCAGGAATCCTGGGACTAGCGGGAGAGGTGAGCAGTTCTTC; cdr3_aa: CASRNPGTSGRGEQFF
d_call: TRBD1; clone_size: .; v_call: TRBV27; j_call: TRBJ2-2; cdr3_nt: TGTGCCAGCACCAAGACAGGGGATACCGGGGAGCTGTTTTTT; cdr3_aa: CASTKTGDTGELFF
d_call: TRBD1; clone_size: few; v_call: TRBV5-1; j_call: TRBJ2-7; cdr3_nt: TGCGCCAGCAGCCAAGGGACAGGGGTTCGCTACGAGCAGTACTTC; cdr3_aa: CASSQGTGVRYEQYF
d_call: TRBD1; clone_size: .; v_call: TRBV27; j_call: TRBJ1-1; cdr3_nt: TGTGCCAGCAGTCCCCCGGGACAGCGGAACCTTGAAGCTTTCTTT; cdr3_aa: CASSPPGQRNLEAFF
d_call: TRBD2; clone_size: once; v_call: TRBV5-1; j_call: TRBJ2-7; cdr3_nt: TGCGCCAGCAGCTTGATTAGCGGGAGTCAAGGCGAGCAGTACTTC; cdr3_aa: CASSLISGSQGEQYF
d_call: TRBD2; clone_size: .; v_call: TRBV11-2; j_call: TRBJ2-1; cdr3_nt: TGTGCCAGCAGCTTAGTGTTTCGAGCGGGGGTTTACAATGAGCAGTTCTTC; cdr3_aa: CASSLVFRAGVYNEQFF
d_call: .; clone_size: .; v_call: TRBV19; j_call: TRBJ1-6; cdr3_nt: TGTGCCAGTAGTTCAGGGTCGAGTAATTCACCCCTCCACTTT; cdr3_aa: CASSSGSSNSPLHF
d_call: TRBD1; clone_size: .; v_call: TRBV30; j_call: TRBJ1-3; cdr3_nt: TGTGCCTGGGGACAGGGGAACACCATATATTTT; cdr3_aa: CAWGQGNTIYF
d_call: TRBD1; clone_size: once; v_call: TRBV5-4; j_call: TRBJ2-7; cdr3_nt: TGTGCCAGCAGCTTAGGGACAGGGGGCCCCTACGAGCAGTACTTC; cdr3_aa: CASSLGTGGPYEQYF
d_call: TRBD1; clone_size: .; v_call: TRBV28; j_call: TRBJ2-1; cdr3_nt: TGTGCCAGCAGTTTAACCCAGGGGGCATACAATGAGCAGTTCTTC; cdr3_aa: CASSLTQGAYNEQFF
d_call: TRBD1; clone_size: .; v_call: TRBV5-6; j_call: TRBJ2-7; cdr3_nt: TGTGCCAGCAGCTCGCCGGGACAGAGCTCCTACGAGCAGTACTTC; cdr3_aa: CASSSPGQSSYEQYF
d_call: .; clone_size: once; v_call: TRBV6-5; j_call: TRBJ1-5; cdr3_nt: TGTGCCAGCAATACCGGGGGGCTTCAGCCCCAGCATTTT; cdr3_aa: CASNTGGLQPQHF
d_call: .; clone_size: .; v_call: TRBV28; j_call: TRBJ1-6; cdr3_nt: TGTGCCAGCAGGCTCACCCCGGGCGGAAATACACCCCTCCACTTT; cdr3_aa: CASRLTPGGNTPLHF
d_call: TRBD1; clone_size: once; v_call: TRBV30; j_call: TRBJ1-1; cdr3_nt: TGTGCCTGGAGTAACAGGGGTTTGGCTGAAGCTTTCTTT; cdr3_aa: CAWSNRGLAEAFF
d_call: TRBD2; clone_size: .; v_call: TRBV9; j_call: TRBJ2-1; cdr3_nt: TGTGCCAGCGGGAGGGAGGGTGAGCAGTTCTTC; cdr3_aa: CASGREGEQFF
d_call: TRBD1; clone_size: few; v_call: TRBV5-1; j_call: TRBJ1-2; cdr3_nt: TGCGCCAGCAGCTTTACAGGGGGCTCCCCTTATGGCTACACCTTC; cdr3_aa: CASSFTGGSPYGYTF
d_call: .; clone_size: .; v_call: TRBV5-1; j_call: TRBJ2-2; cdr3_nt: TGCGCCAGCAGCTTGGCCGTCACGAACACCGGGGAGCTGTTTTTT; cdr3_aa: CASSLAVTNTGELFF
d_call: .; clone_size: few; v_call: TRBV5-6; j_call: TRBJ1-2; cdr3_nt: TGTGCCAGCAGCTTGGCCGGGCTACATGGCTACACCTTC; cdr3_aa: CASSLAGLHGYTF
d_call: .; clone_size: .; v_call: TRBV7-8; j_call: TRBJ1-1; cdr3_nt: TGTGCCAGCAGCTTAGTGGCCCGAGTTAACACTGAAGCTTTCTTT; cdr3_aa: CASSLVARVNTEAFF
d_call: TRBD2; clone_size: .; v_call: TRBV2; j_call: TRBJ2-3; cdr3_nt: TGTGCCAGCAGTGAATATGAGTTTAGGACTAGCGGGAGGAGAGATACGCAGTATTTT; cdr3_aa: CASSEYEFRTSGRRDTQYF
d_call: TRBD2; clone_size: few; v_call: TRBV4-1; j_call: TRBJ2-3; cdr3_nt: TGCGCCAGCAGCCAGAGCGGGAGCGACACAGATACGCAGTATTTT; cdr3_aa: CASSQSGSDTDTQYF
d_call: .; clone_size: .; v_call: TRBV21-1; j_call: TRBJ2-7; cdr3_nt: TGTGCCAGCAGTACAGGGGGTTGGACTAGTCCTACCGACAGGAGCTCCTACGAGCAGTACTTC; cdr3_aa: CASSTGGWTSPTDRSSYEQYF
d_call: TRBD2; clone_size: .; v_call: TRBV4-1; j_call: TRBJ2-7; cdr3_nt: TGCGCCAGCAGCCTCGGCTTAGCGGGAGATGGGGAGCAGTACTTC; cdr3_aa: CASSLGLAGDGEQYF
d_call: .; clone_size: .; v_call: TRBV9; j_call: TRBJ2-7; cdr3_nt: TGTGCCAGCAGCGGGGGGGGCGGCCGCCCTATTTACGAGCAGTACTTC; cdr3_aa: CASSGGGGRPIYEQYF
d_call: .; clone_size: few; v_call: TRBV7-9; j_call: TRBJ2-1; cdr3_nt: TGTGCCAGCAGCGCTCCTAGTGGCCTCTACAATGAGCAGTTCTTC; cdr3_aa: CASSAPSGLYNEQFF
d_call: TRBD1; clone_size: .; v_call: TRBV7-2; j_call: TRBJ1-5; cdr3_nt: TGTGCCAGCAGCCAAGCGGGACAGCGAAATCAGCCCCAGCATTTT; cdr3_aa: CASSQAGQRNQPQHF
d_call: .; clone_size: .; v_call: TRBV4-2; j_call: TRBJ2-1; cdr3_nt: TGTGCCAGCAGCCAAGAAGCTGGGCCTGGCGATGAGCAGTTCTTC; cdr3_aa: CASSQEAGPGDEQFF
d_call: TRBD1; clone_size: .; v_call: TRBV6-1; j_call: TRBJ2-2; cdr3_nt: TGTGCCAGCGCCGGGACAGGGGGACCCGGGGAGCTGTTTTTT; cdr3_aa: CASAGTGGPGELFF
d_call: .; clone_size: .; v_call: TRBV7-6; j_call: TRBJ2-7; cdr3_nt: TGTGCCAGCAGCTTAACCGACAAAACCCCCTACGAGCAGTACTTC; cdr3_aa: CASSLTDKTPYEQYF
d_call: TRBD1; clone_size: .; v_call: TRBV10-3; j_call: TRBJ2-2; cdr3_nt: TGTGCCATCAGTGAGTCGGGGGACAGCTACACCGGGGAGCTGTTTTTT; cdr3_aa: CAISESGDSYTGELFF
d_call: TRBD2; clone_size: .; v_call: TRBV15; j_call: TRBJ2-7; cdr3_nt: TGTGCCACCAGCAGAGGAGCCAGGGAGGGCTACGAGCAGTACTTC; cdr3_aa: CATSRGAREGYEQYF
d_call: TRBD2; clone_size: .; v_call: TRBV7-8; j_call: TRBJ2-1; cdr3_nt: TGTGCCAGCAGCCCAGGGTGGCTAGCGGGAGTAAATGAGCAGTTCTTC; cdr3_aa: CASSPGWLAGVNEQFF
d_call: TRBD1; clone_size: .; v_call: TRBV29-1; j_call: TRBJ2-7; cdr3_nt: TGCAGCGTCTTATACCGGGACAGGGAGACTATCCGATACGAGCAGTACTTC; cdr3_aa: CSVLYRDRETIRYEQYF
d_call: TRBD2; clone_size: once; v_call: TRBV5-1; j_call: TRBJ2-1; cdr3_nt: TGCGCCAGCAGCTTCACTAGCGGTTCCTACAATGAGCAGTTCTTC; cdr3_aa: CASSFTSGSYNEQFF